This TCR beta chain was found in a study of vaccination effects on CD4 cells after COVID-19. Sequenced by immunoSEQ multiplex PCR; TCRdb stores in-frame clones only, minus some. In the table there are nearly 50,000 clones, around three quarters of which are singletons. The authors isolated CD4+ T cells after around nine days of culture. Documented for the person is a PCR-confirmed SARS-CoV-2 infection occurring between March and December 2020. Participants were vaccinated with two doses of either the BNT162b2 or mRNA-1273 vaccine. On days 3 and 7, fresh IL-2 medium replaced half the medium. CDR1 and CDR2 (germline): MNHEY, SVGAGI. Trimming removed 10 bases at V and 7 bases at J, with 13 bases between. This CDR3 spans 12 amino acids. Concerning this clone itself: Its antigen is unknown.

This specimen consisted of CD4+ T cells from PBMCs cultured without peptide, obtained after COVID-19 vaccination. The source of this sequence is a human donor who had a prior SARS-CoV-2 infection. The rearrangement links TRBV6-5 to TRBJ1-4, with a weak D call TRBD1 (5 bases). CDR3 amino acids: CATTRRGEKLFF. CDR3 sequence (DNA): TGTGCCACCACTCGGAGGGGTGAAAAACTGTTTTTT.